This T cell receptor beta chain was documented in a study of T cells in Graves' hyperthyroidism and ophthalmopathy (dated by TCRdb to about 2019). Background on the whole study: Peripheral blood was sampled at the time of initial diagnosis, prior to any treatment. For training and testing, the 100 or so patients in the discovery cohort were randomly divided in a 7:3 ratio. Thyroid tissue and blood T-cell repertoires from six or seven Graves' hyperthyroidism patients were also compared in the study. After sampling, hyperthyroidism patients received methimazole starting at 30 mg daily, and ophthalmopathy patients received high-dose intravenous methylprednisolone. TCR V-J signatures able to tell the groups apart were searched for in a discovery cohort of 100 patients, of whom over 40 had Graves' ophthalmopathy and about 55 had stable Graves' hyperthyroidism. Prospective prediction of ophthalmopathy was tested in an independent validation cohort consisting of 18 to 20 hyperthyroidism patients and 17 patients who later progressed to ophthalmopathy. The paper describes TCR Vbeta CDR3 sequencing of around 140 peripheral blood samples, made up of fewer than 50 ophthalmopathy patients, 70 to 75 hyperthyroidism patients and approximately 17 progressor patients.

What the authors observed across the whole study: In validation, progression to ophthalmopathy was predicted by the model with 70.59% sensitivity and roughly 76% specificity, a median of approximately 6.5 months before onset. Sample size was not statistically predetermined, and investigators were not blinded to group allocation. Ophthalmopathy was separated from stable hyperthyroidism by a 13 V-J signature model, with over 85% sensitivity and about 81% specificity obtained in cross-validation and 80%/75% obtained in testing. Most expanded thyroid clonotypes (frequency above 0.001) were also detected in blood, suggesting blood repertoires may reflect thyroid immune responses.

Stable Graves' hyperthyroidism was defined as no progression to ophthalmopathy during 18 months of follow-up. Hyperthyroidism patients were aged 18 to 65 years and newly diagnosed, with disease duration of less than 2 months. Any patient with an uncontrolled infection, another autoimmune disease, pregnancy or lactation was excluded. Clinical symptoms, serum thyroxine and TRAb, thyroid ultrasound, and orbital computed tomography formed the basis for the diagnoses. PBMCs were isolated from more than 9 ml of fresh peripheral blood by Ficoll-Paque density gradient centrifugation. Total RNA was extracted with Trizol reagent, and quality was checked on an Agilent 2100 Bioanalyzer. The TCR beta CDR3 regions were amplified from RNA transcripts. The first round of RT-PCR for the TCR CDR3 was performed with the HTBI primer set and the Qiagen OneStep RT-PCR kit. Libraries were constructed in a second round of multiplex PCR, after which size selection and purification were performed. Paired-end sequencing of the libraries was performed with 100 bp reads on an Illumina HiSeq2000. The study's processing was this. SOAPnuke was used to process the raw data, throwing out any read that contained adapters or uncalled bases, had a mean Phred below 15, or lacked an exact constant-primer or identifier match. COPE v1.2.5 was used to merge high-quality paired reads, and clonotypes were defined as unique nucleotide sequences. Clonotypes were aligned to IMGT TRBV, TRBD and TRBJ reference segments using MiTCR v1.1. The analysis included only V-J combinations with a frequency above 0.0001, which together covered around 99% of the repertoires. The TCS score was defined as the ratio of F50 (clonal expansion) to E x V (chaos), calculated using BLOSUM62-based TCRdist between CDR3 peptides within each V-J. Welch's t-statistics and random forest reduced approximately 520 V-J features to roughly 13, which were used in a naive Bayes classifier (R e1071). The Morisita-Horn index was used to measure how similar the thyroid and blood repertoires were. Clones were called with MiXCR by TCRdb after fastp trimmed the public reads at Q25, and only in-frame beta chains were retained. Identical CDR3 protein sequences are pooled into one entry, listed with their most common genes and DNA. The V and J calls follow TCRdb's processing rather than the paper's. The sample table lists just under 750,000 distinct CDR3 sequences, 35% of them with a count of one. In total, the top ten clones hold less than 40% of the sample.

Looking up the germline V gene yields CDR1 ENHRY and CDR2 SYGVKD. V loses 8 bases, J loses 8 bases, and the germline ends lie 12 bases apart. The CDR3 goes from the cysteine to the phenylalanine over 12 residues. Solely the CDR3 DNA is kept, with 36 bases framed from the first base. Concerning this clonotype itself: This clone's antigen is unknown. No much larger clonotype is one base removed from it; base qualities were not supplied.

Here the chain combines TRBV10-3 and TRBJ2-2; a tentative D call is TRBD2 (5 bases match). The receptor's source is a woman aged 35 to 49 with Graves' hyperthyroidism. Sequencing input: blood. The CDR3 region: CAIGLGAGELFF. The nucleotide sequence reads as follows: TGTGCCATCGGACTGGGTGCTGGGGAGCTGTTTTTT.